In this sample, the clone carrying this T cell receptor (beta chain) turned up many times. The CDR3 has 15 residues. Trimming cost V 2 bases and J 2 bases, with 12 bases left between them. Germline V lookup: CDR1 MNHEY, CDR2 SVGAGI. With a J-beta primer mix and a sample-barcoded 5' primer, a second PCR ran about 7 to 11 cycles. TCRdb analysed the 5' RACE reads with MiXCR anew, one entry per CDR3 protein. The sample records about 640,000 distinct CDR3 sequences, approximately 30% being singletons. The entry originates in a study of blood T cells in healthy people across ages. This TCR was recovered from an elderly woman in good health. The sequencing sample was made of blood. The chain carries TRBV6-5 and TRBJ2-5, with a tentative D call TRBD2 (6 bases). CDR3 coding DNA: TGTGCCAGCAGTTACGGGTCGGGGAGGCAAGAGACCCAGTACTTC. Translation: CASSYGSGRQETQYF.